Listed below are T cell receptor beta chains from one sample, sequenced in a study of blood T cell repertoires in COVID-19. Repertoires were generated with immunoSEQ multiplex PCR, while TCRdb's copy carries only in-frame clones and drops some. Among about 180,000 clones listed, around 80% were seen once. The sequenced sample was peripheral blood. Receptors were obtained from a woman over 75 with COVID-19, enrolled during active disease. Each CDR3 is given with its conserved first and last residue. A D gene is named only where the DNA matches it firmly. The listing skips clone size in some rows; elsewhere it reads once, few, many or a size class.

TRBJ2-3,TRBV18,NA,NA,TGTGCCAGCTCACGGACTGGTAGCGCTAGCACAGATACGCAGTATTTT,CASSRTGSASTDTQYF
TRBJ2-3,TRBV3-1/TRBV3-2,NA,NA,TGTGCCAGCAGCCGGGCGGGGCCTAGCACAGATACGCAGTATTTT,CASSRAGPSTDTQYF
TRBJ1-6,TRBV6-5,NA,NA,TGTGCCAGCAATGCAGGAACCAGCTATAATTCACCCCTCCACTTT,CASNAGTSYNSPLHF
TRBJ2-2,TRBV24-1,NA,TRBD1,TGTGCCACCAGTGGACAGGGTGTTGTTGGTACCGGGGAGCTGTTTTTT,CATSGQGVVGTGELFF
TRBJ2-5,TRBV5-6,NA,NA,TGTGCCAGCAGCTTGGGACTAGGCCAAGAGACCCAGTACTTC,CASSLGLGQETQYF
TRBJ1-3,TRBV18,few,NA,TGTGCCAGCTCAGAGAGGGAAAGCTCTGGAAACACCATATATTTT,CASSERESSGNTIYF
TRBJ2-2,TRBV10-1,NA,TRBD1,TGCGCCAGCAGACCGGACAGGGGATCGCGGACCGGGGAGCTGTTTTTT,CASRPDRGSRTGELFF
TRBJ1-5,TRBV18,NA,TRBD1,TGTGCCAGCTCACCCCAGGGGGGTAGTCAGCCCCAGCATTTT,CASSPQGGSQPQHF
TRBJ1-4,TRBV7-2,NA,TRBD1,TGTGCCAGCAGCTTAGTGAGGGGGCATAATGAAAAACTGTTTTTT,CASSLVRGHNEKLFF
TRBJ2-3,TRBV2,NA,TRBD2,TGTGCCAGCAGTCCGGGACTAGCCAACCGGGATACGCAGTATTTT,CASSPGLANRDTQYF
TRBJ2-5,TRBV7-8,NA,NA,TGTGCCAGCAGCCCCCACCGACTACCCGGGGTAGAGACCCAGTACTTC,CASSPHRLPGVETQYF
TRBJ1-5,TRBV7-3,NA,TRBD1,TGTGCCAGCAGCGGCGGACAGGGGGCGCCGCGTAACCATCAGCCCCAGCATTTT,CASSGGQGAPRNHQPQHF
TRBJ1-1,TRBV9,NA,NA,TGTGCCAGCAGTTTCACAGGGAAGACTGAAGCTTTCTTT,CASSFTGKTEAFF
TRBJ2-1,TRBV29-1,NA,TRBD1,TGCAGCGTGGAAACAATCGGGACAGGCTCCTACAATGAGCAGTTCTTC,CSVETIGTGSYNEQFF
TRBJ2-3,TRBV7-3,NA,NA,TGTGCCAGCAGCTTAAAGGGGGGGCGAGGAGATACGCAGTATTTT,CASSLKGGRGDTQYF
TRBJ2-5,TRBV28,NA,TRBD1,TGTGCCAGCAGTTTGCCCCGACAGGGCCTCCAAGAGACCCAGTACTTC,CASSLPRQGLQETQYF
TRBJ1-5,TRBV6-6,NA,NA,TGTGCCAGCAGTGACTATTATAGCAATCAGCCCCAGCATTTT,CASSDYYSNQPQHF
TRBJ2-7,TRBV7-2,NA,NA,TGTGCCAGCAGCCTTAACTACGAGCAGTACTTC,CASSLNYEQYF
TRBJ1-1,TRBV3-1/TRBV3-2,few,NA,TGTGCCAGCAGACTCACGCAGGGCACTGAAGCTTTCTTT,CASRLTQGTEAFF
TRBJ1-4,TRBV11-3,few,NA,TGTGCCAGCAGCTTGGGCCTAACTACAGGGGAAAAACTGTTTTTT,CASSLGLTTGEKLFF
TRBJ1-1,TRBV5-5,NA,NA,TGTGCCAGCAGCTTGCCAGGGATGATTGCGAACACTGAAGCTTTCTTT,CASSLPGMIANTEAFF
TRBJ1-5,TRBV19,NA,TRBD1,TGTGCCAGTAGTTCACAGGGGCAGGGCAATCAGCCCCAGCATTTT,CASSSQGQGNQPQHF
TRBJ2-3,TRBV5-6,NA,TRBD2,TGTGCCAGCAGCCCACTACTAGCGGGGGGGCGACTAGATACGCAGTATTTT,CASSPLLAGGRLDTQYF
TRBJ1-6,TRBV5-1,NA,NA,TGCGCCAGCAGCTTTGGGGGCTCGAATAATTCACCCCTCCACTTT,CASSFGGSNNSPLHF
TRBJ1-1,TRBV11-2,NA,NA,TGTGCCAGCAGCTTAGGAGGGATTTTGAACACTGAAGCTTTCTTT,CASSLGGILNTEAFF
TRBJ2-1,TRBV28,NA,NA,TGTGCCAGCAGCCCTCAAGAGAGCTCCTACAATGAGCAGTTCTTC,CASSPQESSYNEQFF
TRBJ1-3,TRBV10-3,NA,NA,TGTGCCATCAGTCGGACAGCCCAAACAGGAAACACCATATATTTT,CAISRTAQTGNTIYF
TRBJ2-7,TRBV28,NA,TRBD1,TGTGCCAGCAGTTTCGGGGACAGCTCCTACGAGCAGTACTTC,CASSFGDSSYEQYF
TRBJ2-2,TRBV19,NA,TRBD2,TGTGCCAGTAGTTCAGCGGGAGCGAACACCGGGGAGCTGTTTTTT,CASSSAGANTGELFF
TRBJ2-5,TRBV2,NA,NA,TGTGCCAGCAGTGATGGTACTAGCTCTTGGCAAGAGACCCAGTACTTC,CASSDGTSSWQETQYF
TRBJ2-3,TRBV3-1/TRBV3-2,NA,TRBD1,TGTGCCAGCAGCCAAGGGACAGGGACGGGCACAGATACGCAGTATTTT,CASSQGTGTGTDTQYF
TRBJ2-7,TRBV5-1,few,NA,TGCGCCAGCAGCTGGACAGACAGAGCCTACGAGCAGTACTTC,CASSWTDRAYEQYF
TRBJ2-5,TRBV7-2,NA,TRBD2,TGTGCCAGCAGTACTAGCGGGAGTGGAGAGACCCAGTACTTC,CASSTSGSGETQYF
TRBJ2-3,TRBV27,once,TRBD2,TGTGCCAGCAGTTTAGGCGGGAGGGGAAATACGCAGTATTTT,CASSLGGRGNTQYF
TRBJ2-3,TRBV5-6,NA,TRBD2,TGTGCCAGCAGCTACCTAGCGGGGGGGCCCGCAGATACGCAGTATTTT,CASSYLAGGPADTQYF
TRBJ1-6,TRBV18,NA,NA,TGTGCCAGCTCAACGGGACAATATAATTCACCCCTCCACTTT,CASSTGQYNSPLHF
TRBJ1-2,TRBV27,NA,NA,TGTGCCAGCAGTTTAACAGGCCCACATGGCTACACCTTC,CASSLTGPHGYTF
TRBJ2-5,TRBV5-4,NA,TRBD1,TGTGCCAGCAGCTTGACAGGGGCCGATGAGACCCAGTACTTC,CASSLTGADETQYF
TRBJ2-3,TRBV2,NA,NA,TGTGCCAGCAGGGGCGGGACAGTCACAGATACGCAGTATTTT,CASRGGTVTDTQYF
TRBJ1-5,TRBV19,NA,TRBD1,TGTGCCAGTAGTCCCGGGACAGGGCCTCCGCCCCAGCATTTT,CASSPGTGPPPQHF
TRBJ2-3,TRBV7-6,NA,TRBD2,TGTGCCAGCAGCTTAAGACTAGCGGGGGGGCCCCATACGCAGTATTTT,CASSLRLAGGPHTQYF
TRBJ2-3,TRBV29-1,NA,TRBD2,TGCAGCGTTGAAGGGGGGATTTCACTAGCGGGGAGCACAGATACGCAGTATTTT,CSVEGGISLAGSTDTQYF
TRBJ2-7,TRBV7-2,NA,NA,TGTGCCAGCAGCTCCGCCTACGAGCAGTACTTC,CASSSAYEQYF
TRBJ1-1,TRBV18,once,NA,TGTGCCAGCTCTCTATTGGACAGACGTGGTGAAGCTTTCTTT,CASSLLDRRGEAFF
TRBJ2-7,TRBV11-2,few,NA,TGTGCCAGCAGCTTAGCTACTCCGGGGGAGCAGTACTTC,CASSLATPGEQYF
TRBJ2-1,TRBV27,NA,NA,TGTGCCAGCAGTAAGTGGGGGGACTCCAATGAGCAGTTCTTC,CASSKWGDSNEQFF
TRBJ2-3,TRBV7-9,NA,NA,TGTGCCAGCAGCTTAGCAACAGCCACAGATACGCAGTATTTT,CASSLATATDTQYF
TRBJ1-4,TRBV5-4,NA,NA,TGTGCCAGCAGCTTGCTGGGCAGCTCAACTAATGAAAAACTGTTTTTT,CASSLLGSSTNEKLFF